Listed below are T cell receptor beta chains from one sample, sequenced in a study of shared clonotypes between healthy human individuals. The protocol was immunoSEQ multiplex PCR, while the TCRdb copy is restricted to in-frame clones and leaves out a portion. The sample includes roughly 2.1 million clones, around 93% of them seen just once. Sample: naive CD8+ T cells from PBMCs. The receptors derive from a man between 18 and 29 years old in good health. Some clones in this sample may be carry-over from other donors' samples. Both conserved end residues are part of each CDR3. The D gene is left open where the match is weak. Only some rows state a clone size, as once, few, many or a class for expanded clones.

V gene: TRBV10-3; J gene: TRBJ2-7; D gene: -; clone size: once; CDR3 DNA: TGTGCCATCAGTGAAACTCCCCTCTACGAGCAGTACTTC; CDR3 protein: CAISETPLYEQYF
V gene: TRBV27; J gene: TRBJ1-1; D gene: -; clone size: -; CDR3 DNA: TGTGCCAGCAGTTTAGCGGGGTATATGAACACTGAAGCTTTCTTT; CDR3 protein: CASSLAGYMNTEAFF
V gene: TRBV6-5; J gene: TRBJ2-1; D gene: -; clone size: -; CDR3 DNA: TGTGCCAGCGCCGTCGGTCAGGACAATGAGCAGTTCTTC; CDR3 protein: CASAVGQDNEQFF
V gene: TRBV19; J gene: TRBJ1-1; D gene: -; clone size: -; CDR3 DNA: TGTGCCAGTAGTATGGGAGGGCAGGGCAACACTGAAGCTTTCTTT; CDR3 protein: CASSMGGQGNTEAFF
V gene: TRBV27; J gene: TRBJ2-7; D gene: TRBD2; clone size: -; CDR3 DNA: TGTGCCAGCAGTTATGGACTAGCGGACTCCTACGAGCAGTACTTC; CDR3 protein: CASSYGLADSYEQYF
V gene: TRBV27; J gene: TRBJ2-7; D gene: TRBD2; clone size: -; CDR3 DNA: TGTGCCAGCAGTTCCTCCCCGGGACTAGCGGGACGATACGAGCAGTACTTC; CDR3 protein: CASSSSPGLAGRYEQYF
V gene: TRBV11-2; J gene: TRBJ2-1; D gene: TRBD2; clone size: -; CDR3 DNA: TGTGCCAGCAGCTTTCCGACTAGCGGGGGCTACAATGAGCAGTTCTTC; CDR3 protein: CASSFPTSGGYNEQFF
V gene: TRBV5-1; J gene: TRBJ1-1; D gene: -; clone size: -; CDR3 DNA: TGCGCCAGCAGCGGGGAGGGTTGGACTGAAGCTTTCTTT; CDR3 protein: CASSGEGWTEAFF
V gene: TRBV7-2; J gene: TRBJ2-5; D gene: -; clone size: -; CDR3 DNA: TGTGCCAGCAGCTTAGGCTATGGGGGGGAGACCCAGTACTTC; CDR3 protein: CASSLGYGGETQYF
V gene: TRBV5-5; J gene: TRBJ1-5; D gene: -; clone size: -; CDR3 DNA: TGTGCCAGCAGCTTGAGGCAGGCTGATCAGCCCCAGCATTTT; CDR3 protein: CASSLRQADQPQHF
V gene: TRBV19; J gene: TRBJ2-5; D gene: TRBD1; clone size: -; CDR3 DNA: TGTGCCAGTAGTAGGGACAGGGAGGGCCAAGAGACCCAGTACTTC; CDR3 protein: CASSRDREGQETQYF
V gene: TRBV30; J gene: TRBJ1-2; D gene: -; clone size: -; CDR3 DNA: TGTGCCTGGACCCAGGGCGGCGGCTACACCTTC; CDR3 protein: CAWTQGGGYTF
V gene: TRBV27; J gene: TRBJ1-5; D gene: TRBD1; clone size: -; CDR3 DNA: TGTGCCAGCAGCCGAGGGACAGGGGTGAGCAATCAGCCCCAGCATTTT; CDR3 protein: CASSRGTGVSNQPQHF
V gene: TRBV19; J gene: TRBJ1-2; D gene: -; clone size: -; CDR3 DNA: TGTGCCAGTAGCGCCCGGGACACGGGTAGCTATGCCTACACCTTC; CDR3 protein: CASSARDTGSYAYTF
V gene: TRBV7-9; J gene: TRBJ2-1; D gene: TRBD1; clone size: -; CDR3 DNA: TGTGCCAGCAGCCCGACCGGGACAGGGCTTCGGGCGAATGAGCAGTTCTTC; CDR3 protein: CASSPTGTGLRANEQFF
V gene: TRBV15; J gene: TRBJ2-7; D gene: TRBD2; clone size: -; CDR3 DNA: TGTGCCACCAGCAGTATCTCCGGGGGACTAGTATACGAGCAGTACTTC; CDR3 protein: CATSSISGGLVYEQYF
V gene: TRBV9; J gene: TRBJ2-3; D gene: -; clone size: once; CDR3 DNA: TGTGCCAGCAGCCCTCGAATGTCCGGGAGGGGGCCAGATACGCAGTATTTT; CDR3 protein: CASSPRMSGRGPDTQYF
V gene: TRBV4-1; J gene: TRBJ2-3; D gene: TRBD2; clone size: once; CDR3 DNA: TGCGCCAGCAGCTCCGCCGGAGCGGGAAAGGCAGATACGCAGTATTTT; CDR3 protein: CASSSAGAGKADTQYF
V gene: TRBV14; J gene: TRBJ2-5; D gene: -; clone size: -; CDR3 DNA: TGTGCCAGCAGCACCCAGGGTGGAGAGACCCAGTACTTC; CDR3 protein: CASSTQGGETQYF